A selection of T cell receptor beta chains follows, all from one sample in a study of T cell responses to AZD1222 COVID-19 vaccine. Method: immunoSEQ multiplex PCR; TCRdb's copy keeps in-frame clones and lacks some. Among some 90,000 clones listed, approximately 91% were seen once. The source was peripheral blood, collected on day 0 of AZD1222 vaccination. Receptor source: an adult in good health. Both conserved end residues are part of each CDR3. D genes are given only for firm matches.

j_call v_call d_call cdr3_aa
TRBJ1-5 TRBV27 NA CASSLGGSGQPQHF
TRBJ2-3 TRBV4-1 TRBD2 CASSSGTSRSTDTQYF
TRBJ2-7 TRBV6-5 NA CASTSAPGQYEQYF
TRBJ1-1 TRBV7-6 NA CASSLGGDTEAFF
TRBJ1-6 TRBV9 NA CASSVDVRLNSPLHF
TRBJ2-5 TRBV14 NA CASSQDERGVWTQYF
TRBJ1-4 TRBV5-1 TRBD1 CASSLGQGEEKLFF
TRBJ2-7 TRBV27 TRBD2 CASSLLAGSSYEQYF
TRBJ2-1 TRBV2 NA CASNRDNYNEQFF
TRBJ2-4 TRBV19 NA CASRRPAAKNIQYF
TRBJ1-2 TRBV19 NA CASSIRTSGGYTF
TRBJ1-2 TRBV28 NA CASRNSGYGYTF
TRBJ1-5 TRBV27 NA CASRGGGNQPQHF
TRBJ1-4 TRBV18 NA CASSPWQLNPTNEKLFF
TRBJ2-7 TRBV2 NA CASSAYPGNEQYF
TRBJ2-3 TRBV4-3 NA CASSQEDTTQYF
TRBJ1-1 TRBV6-2/TRBV6-3 NA CASSYGADYMNTEAFF
TRBJ2-7 TRBV7-2 TRBD2 CASSSGGAYEQYF
TRBJ1-6 TRBV7-2 TRBD1 CASSLDGQGRSPLHF
TRBJ2-5 TRBV7-9 NA CASSPVSGSMETQYF
TRBJ2-7 TRBV20-1 NA CSASTDSSSEQYF
TRBJ2-7 TRBV7-3 NA CASSIGVGADASPPYEQYF
TRBJ1-6 TRBV12-2 NA CASRLALSMSGVNHSPLHF
TRBJ1-1 TRBV11-2 NA CASSLGSNTEAFF
TRBJ2-1 TRBV4-2 NA CASSQALGDGNEQFF
TRBJ1-2 TRBV10-3 NA CATWTGTPGGGYTF
TRBJ2-3 TRBV3-1/TRBV3-2 NA CASRDSTDTQYF
TRBJ2-4 TRBV7-3 TRBD2 CASSYQGLDQEIQYF
TRBJ2-7 TRBV7-6 TRBD1 CASSFGTGDEQYF
TRBJ1-6 TRBV6-4 NA CASSQLRDSPLHF
TRBJ2-1 TRBV21-1 NA CASSKGGGVEYNEQFF
TRBJ2-7 TRBV7-3 TRBD1 CASSLSSTGSYEQYF
TRBJ1-5 TRBV7-9 NA CASSFNDGNQPQHF
TRBJ1-1 TRBV5-1 TRBD1 CASSYGQGAPTEAFF
TRBJ1-6 TRBV5-3 NA CARSFSAKRNSPLHF
TRBJ1-1 TRBV2 NA CASRGGGPEAFF
TRBJ2-3 TRBV19 NA CASPTDTQYF
TRBJ1-5 TRBV18 NA CASSPGVKNQPQHF
TRBJ1-2 TRBV27 NA CASSPNSFVSYTF
TRBJ2-1 TRBV12-1 NA CASSPESRGRTTYNEQFF
TRBJ2-5 TRBV5-6 NA CASSSGTRETQYF